This T cell receptor beta chain was obtained from a study of OX40 agonist ivuxolimab in advanced cancers. Germline trimming cut 5 bases from V and 5 bases from J; bases unmatched to any gene: 6. CDR3 length: 14 amino acids. The germline V gene has CDR1 GTSNPN and CDR2 SVGIG (reference sequence). Profiled with immunoSEQ multiplex PCR; TCRdb holds only in-frame clones, not every one. The data contain about 35,000 clones, approximately 88% of them singletons. This clone was recorded only once. The sequence was obtained from an adult with an advanced solid tumor such as melanoma, head and neck, liver or kidney cancer. Sequences were derived from CD4+ or CD8+ T cells sorted from blood, sampled in a trial of the OX40 agonist ivuxolimab. The chain is built from TRBV30 and TRBJ1-4; 9 nucleotides align to TRBD1. The DNA of the CDR3 is TGTGCCTGGGGAACCGGGACAGGGAATGAAAAACTGTTTTTT. Its translation is CAWGTGTGNEKLFF.